This T cell receptor beta chain originates from a study of cytomegalovirus exposure and HLA in healthy donors. Across the study: The roughly 130 validation repertoires used the same platform as the approximately 620 first-cohort repertoires (as reported by a later analysis). Study-level points and caveats: In vitro testing confirmed a few CMV-associated chains as specific for CMV antigens. Reportedly, diagnosis of cytomegalovirus status by the classifier showed high specificity and sensitivity. Later, an analysis found that TCR clusters from the first cohort tended to co-occur in the 95 to 150 validation repertoires.

Remarks on this clone: The antigen is not known.

Between the trimmed V and J ends, which lost 5 bases and 5 bases, there was a span of 16 bases. The CDR3 consists of 15 residues. Germline values: CDR1 SGHTA, CDR2 FQGTGA. Clones were read by immunoSEQ multiplex PCR, and TCRdb kept only the in-frame ones, dropping some. Of tens of thousands of clones in the sample, 85% to 95% were seen once. The specimen sequenced was PBMCs. This TCR was sampled from a man aged 18 to 30 in good health and CMV-seronegative. V is TRBV7-3 and J is TRBJ2-1, with no clear D. Here the CDR3 DNA reads TGTGCCAGCAGCCTCATAGGAAGCCTAGACAATGAGCAGTTCTTC. As protein: CASSLIGSLDNEQFF. Using reference TRBV7-3 and TRBJ2-1 for the parts outside the CDR3, the full variable domain is GAGVSQTPSNKVTEKGKYVELRCDPISGHTALYWYRQSLGQGPEFLIYFQGTGAADDSGLPNDRFFAVRPEGSVSTLKIQRTERGDSAVYLCASSLIGSLDNEQFFGPGTRLTVL.